This TCR beta chain was documented in a study of blood T cells in healthy people across ages. Study context: Per two T cells, template switching captured roughly one barcoded beta molecule.

Researchers collected about 9.6 milliliters of peripheral blood from every single donor. The study, taken as a whole, reports: More naive CD4+ cells and higher diversity were found in long-lived than in aged donors. The percentage of naive T cells correlated strongly with TCR beta diversity.

A second roughly 6 to 11 cycle PCR used barcoded and J-beta primers. Each CDR3 protein gets one entry after TCRdb re-called the 5' RACE reads with MiXCR. The repertoire consists of roughly 730,000 distinct CDR3 sequences, with around three fifths occurring once and the leading ten covering 20% to 30%. This CDR3 has 14 residues. The germline V gene has CDR1 PRHDT and CDR2 FYEKMQ (reference sequence). This clonotype was observed a single time. What it binds is unknown. Sequenced: blood. The chain has TRBV13 and TRBJ2-7; D may be TRBD2 (5 bases). TRBJ2-5 explains the end of the DNA better; the J call may be wrong. The clonotype comes from a man aged 40-49 years in good health. CDR3 nucleotides: TGTGCCAGCAGCTTAGCGGGGATGAAAGAGACCCAGTACTTC. Amino acid sequence: CASSLAGMKETQYF.